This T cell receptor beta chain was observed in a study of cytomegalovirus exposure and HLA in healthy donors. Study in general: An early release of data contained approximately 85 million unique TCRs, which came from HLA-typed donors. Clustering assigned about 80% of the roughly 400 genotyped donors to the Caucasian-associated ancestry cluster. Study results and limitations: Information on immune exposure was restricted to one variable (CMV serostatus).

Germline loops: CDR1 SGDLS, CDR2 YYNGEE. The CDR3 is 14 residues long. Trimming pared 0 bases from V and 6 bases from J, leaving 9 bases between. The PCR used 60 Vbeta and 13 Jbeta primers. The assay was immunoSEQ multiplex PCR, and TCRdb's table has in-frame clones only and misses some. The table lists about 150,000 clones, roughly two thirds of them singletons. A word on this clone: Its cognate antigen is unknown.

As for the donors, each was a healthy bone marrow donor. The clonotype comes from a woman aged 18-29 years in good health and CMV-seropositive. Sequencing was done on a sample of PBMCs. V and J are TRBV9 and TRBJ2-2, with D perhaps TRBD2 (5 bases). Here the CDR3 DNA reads TGTGCCAGCAGCGTAGACAGCGGTCCCGGGGAGCTGTTTTTT. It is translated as CASSVDSGPGELFF.